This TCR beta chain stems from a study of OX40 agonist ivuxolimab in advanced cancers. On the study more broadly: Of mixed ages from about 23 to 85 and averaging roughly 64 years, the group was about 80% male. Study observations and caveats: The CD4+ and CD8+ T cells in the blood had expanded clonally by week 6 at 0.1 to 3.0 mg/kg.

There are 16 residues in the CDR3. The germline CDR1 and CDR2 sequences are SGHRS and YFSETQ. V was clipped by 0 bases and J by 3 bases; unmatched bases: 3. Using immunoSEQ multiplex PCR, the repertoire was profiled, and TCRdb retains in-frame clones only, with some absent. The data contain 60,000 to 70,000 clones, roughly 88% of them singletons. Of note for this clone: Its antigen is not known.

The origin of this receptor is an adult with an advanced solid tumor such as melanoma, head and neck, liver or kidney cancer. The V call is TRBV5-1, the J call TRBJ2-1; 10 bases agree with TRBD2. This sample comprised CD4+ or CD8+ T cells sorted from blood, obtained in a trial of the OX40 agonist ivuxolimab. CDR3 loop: CASSLASGSVYNEQFF. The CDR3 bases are TGCGCCAGCAGCTTGGCTAGCGGGAGTGTCTACAATGAGCAGTTCTTC.